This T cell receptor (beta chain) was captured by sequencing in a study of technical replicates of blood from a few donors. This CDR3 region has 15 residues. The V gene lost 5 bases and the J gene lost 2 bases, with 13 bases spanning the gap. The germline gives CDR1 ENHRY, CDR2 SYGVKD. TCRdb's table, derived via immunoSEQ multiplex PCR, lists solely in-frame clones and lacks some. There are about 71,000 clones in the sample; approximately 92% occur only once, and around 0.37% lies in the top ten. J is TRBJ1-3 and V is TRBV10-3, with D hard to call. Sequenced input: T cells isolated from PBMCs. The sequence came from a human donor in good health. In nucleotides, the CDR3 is TGTGCCATCAGTTATTTAGCGACTGCTGGAAACACCATATATTTT. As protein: CAISYLATAGNTIYF.